Below, 11 T cell receptor beta chains from the same sample are listed, as sequenced in a study of shared clonotypes between healthy human individuals. Sequencing used immunoSEQ multiplex PCR; TCRdb keeps in-frame clones, though not all of them. The table includes about 680,000 clones, 92% detected once. Positively selected for CCR7, the CD45RO-negative cells used as naive CD8 cells excluded terminally differentiated effector memory CD45RA+ cells. Sequencing was performed on naive CD8+ T cells sorted from blood. Receptors were obtained from a man aged 25-45 years in good health.

The chain recombines TRBV5-1 with TRBJ1-4, with 7 bases identical to TRBD1. There are 15 residues in the CDR3. Germline-derived CDR1 and CDR2 are SGHRS and YFSETQ. J gave up 4 bases and V 2 bases, and 5 bases lay outside the gene matches. This chain's CDR3 is CASSFRDRINEKLFF. The DNA for the CDR3 is TGCGCCAGCAGCTTCCGGGACAGAATTAATGAAAAACTGTTTTTT.

This chain connects TRBV27 to TRBJ2-5, with 11 nucleotides matching TRBD2. The V gene end was trimmed by 4 bases and the J gene end by 3 bases; junction bases not matched to a gene: 4. Germline V lookup: CDR1 MNHEY, CDR2 SMNVEV (reference sequence). The CDR3 sequence is 15 residues long. The CDR3 coding sequence is TGTGCCAGCAGTTCGGGGACTAGCGGAAAAGAGACCCAGTACTTC. Its translation is CASSSGTSGKETQYF.

The chain links TRBV28 to TRBJ1-4, with a possible D match to TRBD1 (6 bases). Between the trimmed V and J ends, which lost 2 bases and 11 bases, there was a span of 18 bases. The CDR3 loop spans 15 amino acids. The germline V gene encodes CDR1 MDHEN and CDR2 SYDVKM. The CDR3 DNA sequence: TGTGCCAGCAGTTTAGGCCGGGGGCGGGCAGGGAAACTGTTTTTT. It yields the protein CASSLGRGRAGKLFF.

This chain uses TRBV2 with TRBJ1-2, with D unclear. Germline V gene lookup returns CDR1 SNHLY and CDR2 FYNNEI. This CDR3 region has 14 residues. Trimming cost V 7 bases and J 0 bases, with 12 bases left between them. CDR3: CASTPVGANYGYTF. CDR3 nucleotides: TGTGCCAGCACCCCGGTTGGGGCTAACTATGGCTACACCTTC.

The V and J genes are TRBV7-8 and TRBJ2-7, with 8 positions matching TRBD1. Unmatched junction bases numbered 11, after V lost 5 bases and J lost 5 bases. There are 15 residues in the CDR3. Germline CDR1 is SGHVS and CDR2 is FQNEAQ. Here the CDR3 DNA reads TGTGCCAGCAGCCCTCGAACAGGGGGTCGTAACGAGCAGTACTTC. Its translation is CASSPRTGGRNEQYF.

The genes are TRBV5-5 and TRBJ2-1; TRBD2 might be the D (5 bases). Trimming cost V 4 bases and J 4 bases, with 15 bases left between them. Germline V CDR1 and CDR2: SGHKS, YYEKEE (reference sequence). This CDR3 spans 15 amino acids. The CDR3 sequence: CASSPDLGKYNEQFF. For the CDR3, the DNA is TGTGCCAGCAGCCCGGACTTAGGAAAATACAATGAGCAGTTCTTC.

This clone was found once. This chain uses TRBV2 with TRBJ2-1; D is unresolved. V shed 4 bases and J shed 6 bases, with 16 bases lying between them. There are 15 residues in the CDR3. Looked up from germline, CDR1 is SNHLY and CDR2 is FYNNEI. CDR3 protein: CASSGNSLSSNEQFF. The CDR3 DNA follows: TGTGCCAGCAGTGGGAATAGCTTGTCCAGCAATGAGCAGTTCTTC.

The chain combines TRBV28 with TRBJ2-5; a weak D match, TRBD1 (6 bases). V gave up 3 bases and J gave up 4 bases, with 12 bases separating them. The CDR3 is made up of 14 amino acids. CDR1 and CDR2 from the germline V gene are MDHEN and SYDVKM. The CDR3 reads CASSLDSDLETQYF. In DNA, the CDR3 is TGTGCCAGCAGTTTGGACAGCGACCTAGAGACCCAGTACTTC. The whole variable domain, remainder taken from reference TRBV28 and TRBJ2-5, is DVKVTQSSRYLVKRTGEKVFLECVQDMDHENMFWYRQDPGLGLRLIYFSYDVKMKEKGDIPEGYSVSREKKERFSLILESASTNQTSMYLCASSLDSDLETQYFGPGTRLLVL.

The chain combines TRBV7-9 with TRBJ2-3, with 12 bases matching TRBD2. With V trimmed by 10 bases and J by 7 bases, 18 bases remained unmatched. The CDR3 consists of 17 residues. CDR1 SEHNR and CDR2 FQNEAQ come from the germline V gene (reference sequence). CDR3 in amino acids: CAIIPPSSGRGRNTQYF. The CDR3 bases are TGTGCCATCATCCCCCCCTCTAGCGGGAGGGGCCGGAATACGCAGTATTTT.

This clone was found once. The chain employs TRBV5-1 and TRBJ2-7; the match to TRBD2 covers 13 bases. CDR1 SGHRS and CDR2 YFSETQ come from the germline V gene. CDR3 length equals 15 residues. With 4 bases clipped from V and 7 bases from J, the junction kept 8 bases outside the gene matches. DNA for the CDR3: TGCGCCAGCAGCCCGGGACTAGCGGGGACGTGGGAGCAGTACTTC. It encodes CASSPGLAGTWEQYF.

The chain is built from TRBV11-3 and TRBJ2-2, with D uncertain. CDR3 length: 15 amino acids. V was pared by 3 bases and J by 1 base, with 9 bases between. Germline loops: CDR1 SGHNT, CDR2 YENEEA. CDR3 nucleotide sequence: TGTGCCAGCAGCTTCCGGCAGGAGAACACCGGGGAGCTGTTTTTT. It yields the protein CASSFRQENTGELFF.